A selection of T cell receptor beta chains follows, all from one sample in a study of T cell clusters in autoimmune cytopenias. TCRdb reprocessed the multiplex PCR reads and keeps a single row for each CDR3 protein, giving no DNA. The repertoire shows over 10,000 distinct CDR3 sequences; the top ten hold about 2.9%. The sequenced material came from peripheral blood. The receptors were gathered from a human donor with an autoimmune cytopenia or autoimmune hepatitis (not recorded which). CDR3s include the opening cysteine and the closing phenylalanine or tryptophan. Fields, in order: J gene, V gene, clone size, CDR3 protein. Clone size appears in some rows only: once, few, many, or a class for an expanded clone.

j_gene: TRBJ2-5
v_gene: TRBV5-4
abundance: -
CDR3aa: CASSQPGGQETQYF

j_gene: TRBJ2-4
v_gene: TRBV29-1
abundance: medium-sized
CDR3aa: CSGQGWAKNIQYF

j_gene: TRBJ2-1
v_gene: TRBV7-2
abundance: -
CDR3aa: CASSLVSGSGYNEQFF

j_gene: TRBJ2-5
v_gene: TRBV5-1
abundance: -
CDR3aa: CASSLTRLRETQYF

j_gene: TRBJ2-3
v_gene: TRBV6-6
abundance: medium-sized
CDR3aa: CASSSQGEGDTQYF

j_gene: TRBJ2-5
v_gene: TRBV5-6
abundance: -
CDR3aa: CASSAGVEETQYF

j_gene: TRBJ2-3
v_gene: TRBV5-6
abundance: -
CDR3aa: CASSFESYSTDTQYF

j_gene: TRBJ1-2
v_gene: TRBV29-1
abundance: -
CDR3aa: CSVRREPNYGYTF

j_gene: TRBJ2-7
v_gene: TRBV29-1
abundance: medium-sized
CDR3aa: CSVDGQGNDEQYF

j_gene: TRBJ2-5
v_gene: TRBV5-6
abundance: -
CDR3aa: CASSLGLAGRHEETQYF

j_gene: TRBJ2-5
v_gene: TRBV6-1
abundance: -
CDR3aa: CASSRSETQYF

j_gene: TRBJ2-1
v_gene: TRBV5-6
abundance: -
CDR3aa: CASSGLADRSYNEQFF

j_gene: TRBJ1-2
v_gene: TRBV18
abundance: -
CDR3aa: CASSHKTGKEGGYTF

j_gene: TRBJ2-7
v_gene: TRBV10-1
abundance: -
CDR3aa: CASTPGLAGYEQYF

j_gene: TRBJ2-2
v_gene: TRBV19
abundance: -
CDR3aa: CASSIEGVRTGELFF

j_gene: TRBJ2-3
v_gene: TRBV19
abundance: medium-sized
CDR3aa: CASSIRGGAGATDTQYF

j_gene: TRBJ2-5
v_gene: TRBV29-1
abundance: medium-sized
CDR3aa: CSVFRLAETQYF

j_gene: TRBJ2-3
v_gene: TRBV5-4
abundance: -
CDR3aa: CASSPTRLTDTQYF

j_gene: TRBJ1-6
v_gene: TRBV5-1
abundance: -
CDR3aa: CASSPVNSYNSPLHF

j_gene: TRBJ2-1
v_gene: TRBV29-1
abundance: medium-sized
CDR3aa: CSVIRTKAYNEQFF

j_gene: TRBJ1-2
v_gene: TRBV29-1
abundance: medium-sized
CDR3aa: CSVLQETYGYTF

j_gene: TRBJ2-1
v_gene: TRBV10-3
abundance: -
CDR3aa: CAISESNRGNEQFF

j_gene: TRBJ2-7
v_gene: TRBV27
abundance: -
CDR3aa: CASSFGGREQYF

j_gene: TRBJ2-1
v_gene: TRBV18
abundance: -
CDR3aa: CASSGVSSYNEQFF

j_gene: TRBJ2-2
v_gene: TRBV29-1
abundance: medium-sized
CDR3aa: CSVVSQRNTGELFF

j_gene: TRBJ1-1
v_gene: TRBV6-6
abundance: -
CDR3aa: CASSQRGGRNTEAFF

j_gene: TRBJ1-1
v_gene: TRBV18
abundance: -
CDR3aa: CASSPPSNTEAFF

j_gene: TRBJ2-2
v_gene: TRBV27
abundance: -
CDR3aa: CASRTLGTANTGELFF

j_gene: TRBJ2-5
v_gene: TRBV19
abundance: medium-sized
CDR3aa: CASSSTGLVTEETQYF

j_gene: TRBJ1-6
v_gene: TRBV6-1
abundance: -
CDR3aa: CASSGGSAWGALHF

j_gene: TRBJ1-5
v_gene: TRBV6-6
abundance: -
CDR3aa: CASSLSGGQISNQPQHF

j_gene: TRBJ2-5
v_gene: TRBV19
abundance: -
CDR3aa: CASSIGVGTSEETQYF

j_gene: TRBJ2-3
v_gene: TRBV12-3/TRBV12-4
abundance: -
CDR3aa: CASRPSGPDTQYF

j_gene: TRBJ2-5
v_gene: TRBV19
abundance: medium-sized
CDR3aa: CAIKRRTQETQYF

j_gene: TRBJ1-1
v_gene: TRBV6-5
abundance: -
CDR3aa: CASTSTGTEAFF

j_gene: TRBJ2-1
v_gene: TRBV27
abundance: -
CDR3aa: CASSLGGLPNEQFF

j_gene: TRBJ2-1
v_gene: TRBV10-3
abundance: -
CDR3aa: CAISESSSYNEQFF

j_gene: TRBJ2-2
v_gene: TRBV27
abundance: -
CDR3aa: CASSLRGAGELFF